The text below deals with one T cell receptor (beta chain). Trimming pared 1 base from V and 2 bases from J, leaving 15 bases between. The CDR3 has 18 amino acids. In germline, CDR1 is KGHSH, CDR2 LQKENI. This record comes from a study of cytomegalovirus exposure and HLA in healthy donors. Primers included in the PCR were 60 Vbeta and 13 Jbeta primers. TCRdb's copy holds only in-frame clones and misses some; the assay was immunoSEQ multiplex PCR. The profile covers approximately 150,000 clones, with around four fifths appearing a single time and 1.3% taken by the ten largest. The receptor comes from a woman aged 45-59 years in good health and CMV-seronegative. V and J are TRBV18 and TRBJ2-6, with D perhaps matching TRBD1 (6 bases). Sequencing was done on a sample of PBMCs. CDR3 in amino acids: CASSPLQGWGTGANVLTF. As DNA, the CDR3 is TGTGCCAGCTCACCACTACAGGGATGGGGTACTGGGGCCAACGTCCTGACTTTC. The full variable domain, completed using reference TRBV18 and TRBJ2-6, is NAGVMQNPRHLVRRRGQEARLRCSPMKGHSHVYWYRQLPEEGLKFMVYLQKENIIDESGMPKERFSAEFPKEGPSILRIQQVVRGDSAAYFCASSPLQGWGTGANVLTFGAGSRLTVL.